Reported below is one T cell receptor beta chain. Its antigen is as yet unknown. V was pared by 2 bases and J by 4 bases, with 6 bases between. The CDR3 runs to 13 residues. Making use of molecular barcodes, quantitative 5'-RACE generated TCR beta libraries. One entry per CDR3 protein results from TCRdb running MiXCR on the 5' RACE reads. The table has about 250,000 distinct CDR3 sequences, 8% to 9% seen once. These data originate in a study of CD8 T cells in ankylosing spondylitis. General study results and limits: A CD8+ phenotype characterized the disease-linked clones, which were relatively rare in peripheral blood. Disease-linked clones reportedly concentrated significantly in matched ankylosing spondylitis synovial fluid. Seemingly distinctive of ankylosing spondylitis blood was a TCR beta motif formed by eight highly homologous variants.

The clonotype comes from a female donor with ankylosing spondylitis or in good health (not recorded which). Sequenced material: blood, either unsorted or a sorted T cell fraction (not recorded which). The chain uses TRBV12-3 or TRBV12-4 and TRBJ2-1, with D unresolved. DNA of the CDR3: TGTGCCAGCAGTTTAAAACGGTACAATGAGCAGTTCTTC. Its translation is CASSLKRYNEQFF.